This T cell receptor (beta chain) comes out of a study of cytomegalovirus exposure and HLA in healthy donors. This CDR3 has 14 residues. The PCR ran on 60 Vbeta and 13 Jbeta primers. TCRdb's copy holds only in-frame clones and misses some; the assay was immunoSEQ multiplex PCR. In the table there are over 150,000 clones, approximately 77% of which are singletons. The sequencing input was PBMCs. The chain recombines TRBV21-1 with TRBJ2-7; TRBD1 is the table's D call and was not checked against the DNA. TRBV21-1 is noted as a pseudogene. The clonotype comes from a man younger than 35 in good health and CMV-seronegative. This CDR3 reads CASSAGQEGYEQYF. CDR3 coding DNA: TGTGCCAGCAGTGCCGGACAGGAAGGCTACGAGCAGTACTTC.